This T cell receptor beta chain came from a study of blood T cell repertoires in COVID-19. At the level of the study: Spain, Italy and the United States supplied samples that represented acute and convalescent COVID-19. Sources were T cells, B-cell-depleted T cells, or PBMCs; the material itself was cDNA or gDNA.

Study processing details: Counts of nucleated cells, estimated from reference gene primer amplification, were obtained. Measured with immunoSEQ multiplex PCR; TCRdb has only the in-frame clones, and not every one. D and trimming come from the DNA, and the V and J calls and clone size come from that table. The data show tens of thousands of clones, with roughly 80% seen just once and more than 15% held by the top ten. The germline V gene has CDR1 SGHVS and CDR2 FQNEAQ. This CDR3 is built from 16 residues. After removal of 5 bases from V and 9 bases from J, the junction contained 16 bases not matched to a gene.

The specimen sequenced was peripheral blood. The sequence was collected from a woman over 75 with active or convalescent COVID-19. The V call is TRBV7-8, the J call TRBJ2-1, with 7 bases lining up with TRBD2. The CDR3 nucleotides read TGTGCCAGCAGCCTACGGGGAGGGAGCAATATAGGTGAGCAGTTCTTC. Its protein product is CASSLRGGSNIGEQFF.